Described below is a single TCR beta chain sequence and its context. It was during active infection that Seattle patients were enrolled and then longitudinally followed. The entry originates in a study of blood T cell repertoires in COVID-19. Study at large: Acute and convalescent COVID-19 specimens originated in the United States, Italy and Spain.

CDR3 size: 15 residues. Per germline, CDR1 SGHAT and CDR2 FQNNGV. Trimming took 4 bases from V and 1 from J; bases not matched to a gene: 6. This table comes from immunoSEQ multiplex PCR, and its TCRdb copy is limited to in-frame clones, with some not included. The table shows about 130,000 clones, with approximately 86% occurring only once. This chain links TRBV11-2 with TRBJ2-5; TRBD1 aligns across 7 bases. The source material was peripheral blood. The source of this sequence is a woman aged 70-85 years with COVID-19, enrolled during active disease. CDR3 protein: CASSSGQATQETQYF. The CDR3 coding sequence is TGTGCCAGCAGCTCCGGACAGGCGACCCAAGAGACCCAGTACTTC.